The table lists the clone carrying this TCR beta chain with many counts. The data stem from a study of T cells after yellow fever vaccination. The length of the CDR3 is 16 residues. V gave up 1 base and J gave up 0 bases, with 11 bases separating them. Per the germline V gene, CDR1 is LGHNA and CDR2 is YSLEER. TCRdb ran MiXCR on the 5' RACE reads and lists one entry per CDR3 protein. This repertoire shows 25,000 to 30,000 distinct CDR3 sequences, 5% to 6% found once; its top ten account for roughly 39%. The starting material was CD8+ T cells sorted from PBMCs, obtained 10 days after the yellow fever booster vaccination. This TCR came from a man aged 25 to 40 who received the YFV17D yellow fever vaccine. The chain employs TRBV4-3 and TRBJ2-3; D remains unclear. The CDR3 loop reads CASSQGEPASTDTQYF. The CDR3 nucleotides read TGCGCCAGCAGCCAAGGGGAACCGGCCAGCACAGATACGCAGTATTTT.